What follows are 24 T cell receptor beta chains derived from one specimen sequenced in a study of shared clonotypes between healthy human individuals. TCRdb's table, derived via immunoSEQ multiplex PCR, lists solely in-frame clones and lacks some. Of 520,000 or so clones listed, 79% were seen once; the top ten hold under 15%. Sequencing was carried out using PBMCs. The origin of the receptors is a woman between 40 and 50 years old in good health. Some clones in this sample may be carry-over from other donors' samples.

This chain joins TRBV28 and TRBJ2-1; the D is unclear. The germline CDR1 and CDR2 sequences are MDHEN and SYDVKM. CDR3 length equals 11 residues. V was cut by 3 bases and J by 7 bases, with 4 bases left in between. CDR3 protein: CASSLMNEQFF. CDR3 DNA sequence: TGTGCCAGCAGTTTGATGAATGAGCAGTTCTTC.

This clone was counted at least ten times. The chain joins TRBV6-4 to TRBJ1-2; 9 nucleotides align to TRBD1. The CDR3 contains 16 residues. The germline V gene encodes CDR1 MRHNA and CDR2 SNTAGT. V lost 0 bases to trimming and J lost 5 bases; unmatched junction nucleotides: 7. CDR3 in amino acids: CASSDSWDREGYGYTF. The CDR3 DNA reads TGTGCCAGCAGTGACTCTTGGGACAGGGAAGGGTATGGCTACACCTTC.

CDR3 sequence: CASSLRRDSLAETQYF. CDR3 DNA: TGCGCCAGCAGCTTGAGGAGGGACAGCTTAGCGGAGACCCAGTACTTC. The chain links TRBV5-1 to TRBJ2-5; tentatively, D is TRBD1 (7 bases). The CDR3 is 16 amino acids. Deletions cut 1 base from V and 5 bases from J, with 18 bases between. Germline CDR1 and CDR2: SGHRS and YFSETQ.

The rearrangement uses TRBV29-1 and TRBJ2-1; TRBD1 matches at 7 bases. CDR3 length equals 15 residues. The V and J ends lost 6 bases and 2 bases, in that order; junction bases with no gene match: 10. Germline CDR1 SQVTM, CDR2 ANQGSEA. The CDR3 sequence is CSVFAAGGAYNEQFF. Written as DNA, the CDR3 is TGCAGCGTCTTCGCAGCAGGGGGAGCCTACAATGAGCAGTTCTTC.

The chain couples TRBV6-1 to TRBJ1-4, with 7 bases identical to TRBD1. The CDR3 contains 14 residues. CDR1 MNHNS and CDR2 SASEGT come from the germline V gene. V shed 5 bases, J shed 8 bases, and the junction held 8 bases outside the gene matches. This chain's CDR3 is CASSLDRDGEKLFF. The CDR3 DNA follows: TGTGCCAGCAGTCTCGACAGGGATGGCGAAAAACTGTTTTTT.

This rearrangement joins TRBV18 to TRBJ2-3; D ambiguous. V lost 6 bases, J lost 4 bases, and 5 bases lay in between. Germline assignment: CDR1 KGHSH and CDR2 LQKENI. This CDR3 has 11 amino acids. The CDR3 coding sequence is TGTGCCAGCTCCGAGGCAGATACGCAGTATTTT. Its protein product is CASSEADTQYF.

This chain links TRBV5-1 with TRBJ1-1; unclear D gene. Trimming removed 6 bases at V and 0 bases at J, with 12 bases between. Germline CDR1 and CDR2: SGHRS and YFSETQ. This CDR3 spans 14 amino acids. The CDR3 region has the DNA TGCGCCAGCACCGGCAGCTTTATGAACACTGAAGCTTTCTTT. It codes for CASTGSFMNTEAFF.

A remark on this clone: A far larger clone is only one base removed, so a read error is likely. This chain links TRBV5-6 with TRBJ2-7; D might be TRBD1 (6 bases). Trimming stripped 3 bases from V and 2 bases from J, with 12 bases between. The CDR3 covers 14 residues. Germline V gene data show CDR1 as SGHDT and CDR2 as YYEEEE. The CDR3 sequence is CASSWRGGTYEQYF. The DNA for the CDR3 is TGTGCCAGCAGCTGGAGAGGGGGAACCTACGAGCAGTACTTC.

DNA of the CDR3: TGTGCCAGTCCCTCGAGGGATCCTTACTACGAGCAGTACTTC. This gives the protein CASPSRDPYYEQYF. This chain uses TRBV19 with TRBJ2-7; D is possibly TRBD2 (5 bases). V gave up 8 bases and J gave up 3 bases, with 17 bases separating them. Germline V gene sequence: CDR1 LNHDA, CDR2 SQIVND (reference sequence). This CDR3 has 14 residues. Filled out from reference TRBV19 and TRBJ2-7, the complete variable domain reads DGGITQSPKYLFRKEGQNVTLSCEQNLNHDAMYWYRQDPGQGLRLIYYSQIVNDFQKGDIAEGYSVSREKKESFPLTVTSAQKNPTAFYLCASPSRDPYYEQYFGPGTRLTVT.

The CDR3 bases are TGTGCCAGCAGACCTATCGTAGGGACACAGAAGTACTTC. Protein: CASRPIVGTQKYF. The chain links TRBV27 to TRBJ2-7; tentatively, D is TRBD1 (6 bases). V was pared by 6 bases and J by 11 bases, with 20 bases between. Germline V gene lookup returns CDR1 MNHEY and CDR2 SMNVEV (reference sequence). The CDR3 spans 13 residues.

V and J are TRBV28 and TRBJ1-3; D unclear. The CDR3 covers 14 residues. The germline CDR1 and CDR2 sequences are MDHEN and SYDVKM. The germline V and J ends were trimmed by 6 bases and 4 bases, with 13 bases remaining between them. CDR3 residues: CASSPGVVGNTIYF. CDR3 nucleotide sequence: TGTGCCAGCAGCCCCGGGGTTGTCGGAAACACCATATATTTT.

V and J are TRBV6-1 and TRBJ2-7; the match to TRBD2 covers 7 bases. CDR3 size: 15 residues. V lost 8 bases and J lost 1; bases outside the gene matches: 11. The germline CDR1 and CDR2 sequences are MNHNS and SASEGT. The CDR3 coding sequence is TGTGCCAGCGGGTGGAGCGGGGCCTTTTCCTACGAGCAGTACTTC. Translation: CASGWSGAFSYEQYF.

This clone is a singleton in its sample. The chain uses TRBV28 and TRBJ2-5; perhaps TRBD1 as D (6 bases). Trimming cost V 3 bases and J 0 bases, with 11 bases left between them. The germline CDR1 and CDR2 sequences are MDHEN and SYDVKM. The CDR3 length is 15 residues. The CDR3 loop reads CASSFRGRYQETQYF. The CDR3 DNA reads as TGTGCCAGCAGTTTCAGGGGAAGGTACCAAGAGACCCAGTACTTC.

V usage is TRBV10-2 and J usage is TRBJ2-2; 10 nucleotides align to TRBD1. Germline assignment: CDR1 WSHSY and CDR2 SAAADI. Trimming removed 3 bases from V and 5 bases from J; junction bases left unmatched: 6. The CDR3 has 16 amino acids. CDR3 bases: TGCGCCAGCAGTGATGGTCGGGACAGGGGAACCGGGGAGCTGTTTTTT. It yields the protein CASSDGRDRGTGELFF.

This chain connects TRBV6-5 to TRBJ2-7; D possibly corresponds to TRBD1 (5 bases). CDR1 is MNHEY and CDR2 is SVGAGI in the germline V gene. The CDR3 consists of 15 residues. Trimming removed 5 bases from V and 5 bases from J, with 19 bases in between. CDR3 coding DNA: TGTGCCAGCAGTCGCCCCGGCGCAGGGAATGACGAGCAGTACTTC. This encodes CASSRPGAGNDEQYF.

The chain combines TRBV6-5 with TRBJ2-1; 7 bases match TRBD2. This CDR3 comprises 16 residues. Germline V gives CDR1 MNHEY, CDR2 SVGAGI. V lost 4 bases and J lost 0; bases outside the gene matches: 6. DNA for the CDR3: TGTGCCAGCAGTTCCTACAAGCGGGGCTCCTACAATGAGCAGTTCTTC. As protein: CASSSYKRGSYNEQFF.

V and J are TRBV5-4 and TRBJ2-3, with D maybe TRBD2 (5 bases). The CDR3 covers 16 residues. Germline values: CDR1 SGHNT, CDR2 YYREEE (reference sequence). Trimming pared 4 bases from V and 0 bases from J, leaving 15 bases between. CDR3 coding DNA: TGTGCCAGCAGCCATCCGACTACTACTAGCACAGATACGCAGTATTTT. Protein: CASSHPTTTSTDTQYF. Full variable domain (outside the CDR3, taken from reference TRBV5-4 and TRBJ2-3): ETGVTQSPTHLIKTRGQQVTLRCSSQSGHNTVSWYQQALGQGPQFIFQYYREEENGRGNFPPRFSGLQFPNYSSELNVNALELDDSALYLCASSHPTTTSTDTQYFGPGTRLTVL.

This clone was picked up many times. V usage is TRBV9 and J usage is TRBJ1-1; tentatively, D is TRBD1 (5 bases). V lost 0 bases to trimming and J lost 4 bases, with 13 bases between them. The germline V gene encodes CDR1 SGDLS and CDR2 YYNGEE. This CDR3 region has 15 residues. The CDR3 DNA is TGTGCCAGCAGCGTAGATGCTGGCCAGGGCACTGAAGCTTTCTTT. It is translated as CASSVDAGQGTEAFF.

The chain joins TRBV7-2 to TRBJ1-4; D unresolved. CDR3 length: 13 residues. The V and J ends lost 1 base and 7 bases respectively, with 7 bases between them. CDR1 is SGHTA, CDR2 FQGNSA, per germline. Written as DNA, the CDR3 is TGTGCCAGCAGCTTAGTTTGGAGTGAAAAACTGTTTTTT. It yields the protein CASSLVWSEKLFF. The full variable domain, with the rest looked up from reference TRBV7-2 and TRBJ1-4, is GAGVSQSPSNKVTEKGKDVELRCDPISGHTALYWYRQSLGQGLEFLIYFQGNSAPDKSGLPSDRFSAERTGGSVSTLTIQRTQQEDSAVYLCASSLVWSEKLFFGSGTQLSVL.

The CDR3 loop is CASSYGRASTDTQYF. The CDR3 nucleotides are TGTGCCAGCAGTTATGGCAGGGCGAGCACAGATACGCAGTATTTT. V and J are TRBV6-5 and TRBJ2-3, with D tentatively TRBD1 (5 bases). The CDR3 loop spans 15 amino acids. Looked up from germline, CDR1 is MNHEY and CDR2 is SVGAGI. Trimming stripped 3 bases from V and 0 bases from J, with 10 bases between.

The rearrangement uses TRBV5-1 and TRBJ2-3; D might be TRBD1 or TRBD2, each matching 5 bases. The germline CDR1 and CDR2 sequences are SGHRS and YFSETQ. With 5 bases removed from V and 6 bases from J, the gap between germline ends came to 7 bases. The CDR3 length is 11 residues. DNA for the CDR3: TGCGCCAGCAGGGGGGTGGATACGCAGTATTTT. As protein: CASRGVDTQYF.

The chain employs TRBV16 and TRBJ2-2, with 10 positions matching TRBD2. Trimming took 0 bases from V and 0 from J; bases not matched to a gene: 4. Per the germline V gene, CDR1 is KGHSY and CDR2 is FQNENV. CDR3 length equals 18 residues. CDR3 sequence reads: CASSQSGAGGPNTGELFF. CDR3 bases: TGTGCCAGCAGCCAATCGGGAGCGGGAGGGCCGAACACCGGGGAGCTGTTTTTT.

In DNA form, the CDR3 reads TGTGCCAGCAGCCCCGGACTAGCGGGAGACGGGGGAGAGACCCAGTACTTC. It codes for CASSPGLAGDGGETQYF. The chain joins TRBV7-3 to TRBJ2-5; TRBD2 matches at 13 bases. The CDR3 extends over 17 amino acids. Germline CDR1 SGHTA, CDR2 FQGTGA. Germline trimming cut 5 bases from V and 4 bases from J; bases unmatched to any gene: 10.

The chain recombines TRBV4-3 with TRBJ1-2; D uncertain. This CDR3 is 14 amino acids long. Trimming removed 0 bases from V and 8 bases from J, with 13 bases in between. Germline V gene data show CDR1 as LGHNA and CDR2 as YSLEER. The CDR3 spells CASSQDLGQEGYTF. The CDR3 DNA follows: TGCGCCAGCAGCCAAGATTTAGGGCAGGAGGGCTACACCTTC.